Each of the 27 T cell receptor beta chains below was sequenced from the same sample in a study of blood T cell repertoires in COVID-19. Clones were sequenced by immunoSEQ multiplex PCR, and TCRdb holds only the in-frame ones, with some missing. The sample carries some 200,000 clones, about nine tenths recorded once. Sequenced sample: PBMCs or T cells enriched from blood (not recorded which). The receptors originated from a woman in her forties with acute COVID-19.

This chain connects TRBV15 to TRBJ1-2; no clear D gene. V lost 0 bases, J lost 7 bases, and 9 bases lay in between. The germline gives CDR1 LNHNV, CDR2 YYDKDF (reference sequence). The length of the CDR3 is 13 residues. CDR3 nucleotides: TGTGCCACCAGCAGAGATCTTCGGAGTGGCTACACCTTC. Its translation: CATSRDLRSGYTF.

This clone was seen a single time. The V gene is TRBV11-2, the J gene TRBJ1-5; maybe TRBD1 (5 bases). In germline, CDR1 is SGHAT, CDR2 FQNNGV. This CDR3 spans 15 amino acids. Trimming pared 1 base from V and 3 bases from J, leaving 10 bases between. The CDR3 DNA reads TGTGCCAGCAGCTTAGGTCCGGGGGTCAATCAGCCCCAGCATTTT. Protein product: CASSLGPGVNQPQHF.

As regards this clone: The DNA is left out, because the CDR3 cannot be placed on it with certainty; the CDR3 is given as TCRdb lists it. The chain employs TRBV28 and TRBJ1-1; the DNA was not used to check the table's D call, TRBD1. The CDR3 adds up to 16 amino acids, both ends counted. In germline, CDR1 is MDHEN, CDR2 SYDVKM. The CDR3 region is CASRPFGPGGYTEAFF.

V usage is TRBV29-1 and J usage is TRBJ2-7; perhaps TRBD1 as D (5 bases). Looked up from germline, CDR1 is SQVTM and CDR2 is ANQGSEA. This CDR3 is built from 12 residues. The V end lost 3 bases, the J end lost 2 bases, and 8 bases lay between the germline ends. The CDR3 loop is CSVDTGAYEQYF. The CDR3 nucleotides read TGCAGCGTTGATACAGGAGCCTACGAGCAGTACTTC.

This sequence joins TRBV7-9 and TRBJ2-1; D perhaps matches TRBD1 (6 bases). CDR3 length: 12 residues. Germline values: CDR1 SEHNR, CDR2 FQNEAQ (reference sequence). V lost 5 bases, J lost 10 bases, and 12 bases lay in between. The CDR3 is CASSPRTAEQFF. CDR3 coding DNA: TGTGCCAGCAGCCCACGGACAGCCGAGCAGTTCTTC.

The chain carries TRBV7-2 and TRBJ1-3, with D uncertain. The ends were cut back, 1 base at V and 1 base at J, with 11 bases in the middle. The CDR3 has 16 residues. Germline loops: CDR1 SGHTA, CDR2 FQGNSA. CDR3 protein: CASSLVGGVSGNTIYF. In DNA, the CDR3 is TGTGCCAGCAGCTTAGTTGGCGGGGTTTCTGGAAACACCATATATTTT.

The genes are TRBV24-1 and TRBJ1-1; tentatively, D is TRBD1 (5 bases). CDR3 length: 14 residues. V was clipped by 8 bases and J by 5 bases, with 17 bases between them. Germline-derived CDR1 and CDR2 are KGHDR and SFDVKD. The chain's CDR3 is CATKGTGDLTEAFF. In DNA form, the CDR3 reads TGTGCCACCAAAGGAACAGGAGATTTAACTGAAGCTTTCTTT.

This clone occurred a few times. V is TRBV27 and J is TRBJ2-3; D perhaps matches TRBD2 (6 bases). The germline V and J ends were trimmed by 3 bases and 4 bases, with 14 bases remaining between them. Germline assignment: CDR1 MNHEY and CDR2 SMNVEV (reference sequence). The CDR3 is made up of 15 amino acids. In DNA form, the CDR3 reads TGTGCCAGCAGTTTTGGGTCGTGGGGGGCAGATACGCAGTATTTT. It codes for CASSFGSWGADTQYF.

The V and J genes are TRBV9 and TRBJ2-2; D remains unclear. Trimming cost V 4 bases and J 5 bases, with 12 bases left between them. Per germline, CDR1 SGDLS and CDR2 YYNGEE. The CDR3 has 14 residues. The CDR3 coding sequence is TGTGCCAGCAGCCCACAGTGGGCAACCGGGGAGCTGTTTTTT. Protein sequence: CASSPQWATGELFF.

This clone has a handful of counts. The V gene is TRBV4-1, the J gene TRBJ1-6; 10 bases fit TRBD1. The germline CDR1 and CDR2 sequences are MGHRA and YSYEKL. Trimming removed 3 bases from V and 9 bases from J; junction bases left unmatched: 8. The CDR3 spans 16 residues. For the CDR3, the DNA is TGCGCCAGCAGCCAGGACCCGGGGACAGGGGTTTCACCCCTCCACTTT. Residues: CASSQDPGTGVSPLHF.

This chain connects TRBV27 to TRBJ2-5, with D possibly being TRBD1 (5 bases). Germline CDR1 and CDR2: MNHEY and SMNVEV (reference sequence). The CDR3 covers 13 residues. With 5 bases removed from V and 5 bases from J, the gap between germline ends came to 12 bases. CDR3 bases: TGTGCCAGCAGTCCTATAGGGGTGGAGACCCAGTACTTC. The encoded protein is CASSPIGVETQYF.

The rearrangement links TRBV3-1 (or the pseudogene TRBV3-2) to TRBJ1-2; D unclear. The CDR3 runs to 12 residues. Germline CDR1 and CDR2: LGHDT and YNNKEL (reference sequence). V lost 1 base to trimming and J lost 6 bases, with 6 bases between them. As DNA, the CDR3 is TGTGCCAGCAGCCAAGGACTGAATGGCTACACCTTC. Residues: CASSQGLNGYTF.

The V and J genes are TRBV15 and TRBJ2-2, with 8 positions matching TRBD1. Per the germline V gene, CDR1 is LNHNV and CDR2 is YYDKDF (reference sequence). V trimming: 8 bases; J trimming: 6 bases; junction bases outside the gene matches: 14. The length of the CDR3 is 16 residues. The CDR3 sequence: CATSGRSYRGAGELFF. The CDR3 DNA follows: TGTGCCACCTCGGGTCGCTCTTACAGGGGGGCCGGGGAGCTGTTTTTT.

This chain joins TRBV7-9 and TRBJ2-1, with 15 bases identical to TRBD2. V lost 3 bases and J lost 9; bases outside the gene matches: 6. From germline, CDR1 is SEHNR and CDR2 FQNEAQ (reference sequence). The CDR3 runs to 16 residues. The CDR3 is CASSLYGTSGGLEQFF. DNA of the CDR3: TGTGCCAGCAGCTTGTACGGGACTAGCGGGGGGCTTGAGCAGTTCTTC. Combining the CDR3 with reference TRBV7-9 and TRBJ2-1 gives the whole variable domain DTGVSQNPRHKITKRGQNVTFRCDPISEHNRLYWYRQTLGQGPEFLTYFQNEAQLEKSRLLSDRFSAERPKGSFSTLEIQRTEQGDSAMYLCASSLYGTSGGLEQFFGPGTRLTVL.

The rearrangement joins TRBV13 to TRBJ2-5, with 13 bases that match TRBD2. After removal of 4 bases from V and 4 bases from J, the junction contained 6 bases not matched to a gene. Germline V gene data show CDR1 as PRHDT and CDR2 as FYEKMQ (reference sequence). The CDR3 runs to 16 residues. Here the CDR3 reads CASSSRLAGGVETQYF. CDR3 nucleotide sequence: TGTGCCAGCAGCTCTAGACTAGCGGGGGGTGTAGAGACCCAGTACTTC.

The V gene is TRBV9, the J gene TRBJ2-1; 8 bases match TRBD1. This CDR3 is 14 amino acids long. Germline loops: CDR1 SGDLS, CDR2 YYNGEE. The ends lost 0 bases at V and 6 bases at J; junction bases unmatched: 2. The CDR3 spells CASSVGQGANEQFF. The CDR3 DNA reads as TGTGCCAGCAGCGTAGGGCAGGGGGCCAATGAGCAGTTCTTC.

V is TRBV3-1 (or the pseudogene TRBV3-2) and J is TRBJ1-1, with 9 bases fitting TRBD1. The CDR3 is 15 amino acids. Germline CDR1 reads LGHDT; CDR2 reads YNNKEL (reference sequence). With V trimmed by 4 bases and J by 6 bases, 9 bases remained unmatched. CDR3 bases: TGTGCCAGCAGCCTCGAAGGACAGGGGATCCCTGAAGCTTTCTTT. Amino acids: CASSLEGQGIPEAFF.

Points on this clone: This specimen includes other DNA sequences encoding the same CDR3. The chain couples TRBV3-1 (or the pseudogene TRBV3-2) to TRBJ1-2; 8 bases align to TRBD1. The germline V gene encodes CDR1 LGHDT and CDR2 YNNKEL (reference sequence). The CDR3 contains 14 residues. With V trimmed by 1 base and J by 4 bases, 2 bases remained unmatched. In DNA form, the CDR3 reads TGTGCCAGCAGCCAAGGACAGGGGAGCTATGGCTACACCTTC. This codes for CASSQGQGSYGYTF.

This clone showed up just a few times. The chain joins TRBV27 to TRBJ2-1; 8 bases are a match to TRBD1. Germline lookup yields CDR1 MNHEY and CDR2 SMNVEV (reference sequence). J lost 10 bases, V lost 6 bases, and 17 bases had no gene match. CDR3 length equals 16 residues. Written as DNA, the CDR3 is TGTGCCAGCAGGACTCTAACCAGACAGGGGCTCGGGGAGCAGTTCTTC. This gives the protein CASRTLTRQGLGEQFF.

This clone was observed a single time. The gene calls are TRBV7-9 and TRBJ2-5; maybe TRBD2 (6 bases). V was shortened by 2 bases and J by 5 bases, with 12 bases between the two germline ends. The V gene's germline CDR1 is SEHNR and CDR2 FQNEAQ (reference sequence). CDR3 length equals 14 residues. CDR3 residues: CASSLLRGVETQYF. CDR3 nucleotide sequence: TGTGCCAGCAGCTTACTCCGCGGGGTGGAGACCCAGTACTTC.

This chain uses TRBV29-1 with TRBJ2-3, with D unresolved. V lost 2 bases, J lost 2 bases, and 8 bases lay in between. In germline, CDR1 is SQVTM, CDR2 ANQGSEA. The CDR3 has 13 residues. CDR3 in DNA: TGCAGCGTTGAACTCCCTTCCACAGATACGCAGTATTTT. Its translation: CSVELPSTDTQYF.

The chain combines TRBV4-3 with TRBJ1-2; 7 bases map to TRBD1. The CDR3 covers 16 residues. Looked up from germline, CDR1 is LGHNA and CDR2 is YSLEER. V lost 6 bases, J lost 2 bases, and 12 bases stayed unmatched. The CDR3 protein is CASRLAHDRANYGYTF. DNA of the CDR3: TGCGCCAGCAGGCTGGCCCACGACAGGGCAAACTATGGCTACACCTTC.

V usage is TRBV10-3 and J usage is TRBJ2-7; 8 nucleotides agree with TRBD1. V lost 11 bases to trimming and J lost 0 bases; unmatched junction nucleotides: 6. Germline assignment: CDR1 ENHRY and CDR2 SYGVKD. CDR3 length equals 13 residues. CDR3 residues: CAQGQGSSYEQYF. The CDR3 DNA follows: TGTGCCCAAGGACAGGGATCCTCCTACGAGCAGTACTTC.

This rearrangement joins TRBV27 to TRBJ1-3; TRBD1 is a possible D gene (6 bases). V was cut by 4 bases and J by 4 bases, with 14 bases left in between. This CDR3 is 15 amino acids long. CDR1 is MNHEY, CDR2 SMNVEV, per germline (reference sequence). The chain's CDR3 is CASSSYRVPGNTIYF. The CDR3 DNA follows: TGTGCCAGCAGTTCGTACAGGGTGCCCGGAAACACCATATATTTT.

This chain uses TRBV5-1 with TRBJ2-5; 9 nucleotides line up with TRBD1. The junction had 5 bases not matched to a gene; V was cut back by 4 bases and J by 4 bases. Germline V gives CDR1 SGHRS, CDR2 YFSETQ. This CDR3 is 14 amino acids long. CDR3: CASSQGQGPETQYF. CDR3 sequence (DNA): TGCGCCAGCAGCCAAGGACAGGGGCCAGAGACCCAGTACTTC.

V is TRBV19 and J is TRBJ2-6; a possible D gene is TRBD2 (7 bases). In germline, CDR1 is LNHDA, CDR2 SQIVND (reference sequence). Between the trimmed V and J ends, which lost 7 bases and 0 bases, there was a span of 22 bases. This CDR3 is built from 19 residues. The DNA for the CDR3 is TGTGCCAGTATGGGGGGGCATGGGCGGATTAGCTCTGGGGCCAACGTCCTGACTTTC. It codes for CASMGGHGRISSGANVLTF.

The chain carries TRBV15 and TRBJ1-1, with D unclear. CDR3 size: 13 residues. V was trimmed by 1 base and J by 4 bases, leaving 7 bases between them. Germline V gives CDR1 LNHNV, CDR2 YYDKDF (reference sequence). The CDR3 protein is CATSRAGATEAFF. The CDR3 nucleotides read TGTGCCACCAGCAGAGCGGGAGCCACTGAAGCTTTCTTT. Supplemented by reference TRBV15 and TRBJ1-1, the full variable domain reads DAMVIQNPRYQVTQFGKPVTLSCSQTLNHNVMYWYQQKSSQAPKLLFHYYDKDFNNEADTPDNFQSRRPNTSFCFLDIRSPGLGDTAMYLCATSRAGATEAFFGQGTRLTVV.